This TCR beta chain emerged from a study of OX40 agonist ivuxolimab in advanced cancers. Regarding the study as a whole: Antigen specificity of clonally expanded peripheral T cells was not established. Both blood CD4+ and CD8+ T cells showed clonal growth by week 6 at 0.1 to 3.0 mg/kg. Low normalized T-cell clonal expansion was additionally recorded for some nonresponders.

Generated by immunoSEQ multiplex PCR, the TCRdb table keeps only in-frame clones and is missing some. The sample contains fewer than 85,000 clones, 88% of which appear only once. Worth noting for this clone: Its matching antigen is unknown.

This CDR3 is 12 amino acids long. Germline CDR1 SGHTA, CDR2 FQGNSA. Trimming left V 3 bases short and J 8 bases short, with 10 bases between. The sequencing used CD4+ or CD8+ T cells sorted from blood, collected in a trial of the OX40 agonist ivuxolimab. The chain combines TRBV7-2 with TRBJ1-2; D is uncertain. The origin of this receptor is an adult with an advanced solid tumor such as melanoma, head and neck, liver or kidney cancer. DNA for the CDR3: TGTGCCAGCAGCTTCCGGACGGGAGGCTACACCTTC. It specifies CASSFRTGGYTF.